The rows below give T cell receptor beta chains drawn from one sample of a study of shared clonotypes between healthy human individuals. Libraries were prepared by immunoSEQ multiplex PCR; TCRdb keeps only in-frame clonotypes and omits some of them. The data show about 1 million clones, about 75% seen once. Sequenced sample: memory CD4+ T cells sorted from blood. The receptor set was obtained from a man aged 18 to 29 in good health. The CDR3 runs from the conserved cysteine through the conserved F or W. Fields, in order: D gene, J gene, V gene, clone size, CDR3 protein, CDR3 DNA. D genes are given only for firm matches. For some rows the clone size is stated as once, few or many, or as a class when expanded; others skip it.

TRBD1	TRBJ1-5	TRBV5-4	NA	CAAARGTGENQPQHF	TGTGCCGCGGCCAGAGGGACAGGGGAGAATCAGCCCCAGCATTTT
TRBD2	TRBJ2-1	TRBV11-2	NA	CASSLILAGGPYNEQFF	TGTGCCAGCAGCCTTATACTAGCGGGAGGGCCTTACAATGAGCAGTTCTTC
NA	TRBJ2-7	TRBV11-2	NA	CASSPQGIYEQYF	TGTGCCAGCAGCCCACAGGGTATCTACGAGCAGTACTTC
TRBD1	TRBJ1-1	TRBV28	NA	CASSSDRYMNTEAFF	TGTGCCAGCAGTTCGGACAGGTATATGAACACTGAAGCTTTCTTT
NA	TRBJ2-2	TRBV2	many	CASSYRVGGELFF	TGTGCCAGCAGTTACAGGGTTGGCGGGGAGCTGTTTTTT
TRBD1	TRBJ2-3	TRBV10-3	NA	CAISAGQGHTDTQYF	TGTGCCATCAGTGCGGGACAGGGCCACACAGATACGCAGTATTTT
NA	TRBJ1-2	TRBV15	NA	CATSGGQSHYGYTF	TGTGCCACCAGCGGCGGACAGTCTCACTATGGCTACACCTTC
TRBD1	TRBJ1-2	TRBV7-9	NA	CASSRGQEFNYGYTF	TGTGCCAGCAGCCGCGGACAGGAATTTAACTATGGCTACACCTTC
TRBD1	TRBJ1-2	TRBV2	NA	CASRTGGSGYTF	TGTGCCAGCAGGACAGGGGGCAGTGGCTACACCTTC
NA	TRBJ2-3	TRBV28	few	CASSFSSTDTQYF	TGTGCCAGCAGTTTTTCCAGCACAGATACGCAGTATTTT
TRBD1	TRBJ1-2	TRBV30	NA	CAWSSQGAGSGYTF	TGTGCCTGGAGTTCCCAGGGGGCGGGCTCTGGCTACACCTTC
TRBD2	TRBJ2-2	TRBV7-2	once	CASSLHSTSGGAGTGELFF	TGTGCCAGCAGCTTACACTCGACTAGCGGGGGGGCCGGCACCGGGGAGCTGTTTTTT
NA	TRBJ1-6	TRBV9	NA	CASSLEGMGHSPLHF	TGTGCCAGCAGTTTAGAGGGGATGGGCCATTCACCCCTCCACTTT
TRBD2	TRBJ2-7	TRBV30	NA	CAWSVRSRGSSYEQYF	TGTGCCTGGAGTGTACGGTCGCGGGGGTCCTCCTACGAGCAGTACTTC
NA	TRBJ1-2	TRBV4-1	NA	CASSQSGNTRGYTF	TGCGCCAGCAGCCAAAGTGGGAATACAAGAGGCTACACCTTC
NA	TRBJ1-1	TRBV30	few	CAWYLEDTEAFF	TGTGCCTGGTACCTAGAGGACACTGAAGCTTTCTTT
TRBD1	TRBJ2-5	TRBV6-1	NA	CASSEVTGGQTQYF	TGTGCCAGCAGTGAAGTGACAGGGGGCCAGACCCAGTACTTC
NA	TRBJ1-1	TRBV11-1	once	CASSLARYDTEAFF	TGTGCCAGCAGCTTAGCCAGGTATGACACTGAAGCTTTCTTT
NA	TRBJ2-7	TRBV9	once	CASSAEGGVPYEQYF	TGTGCCAGCAGCGCCGAGGGGGGGGTCCCCTACGAGCAGTACTTC
NA	TRBJ1-5	TRBV30	few	CAWSLGGNQPQHF	TGTGCCTGGAGTTTGGGCGGTAATCAGCCCCAGCATTTT
NA	TRBJ1-2	TRBV4-2	NA	CASSQDRTSNYGYTF	TGTGCCAGCAGCCAAGACAGGACTTCTAACTATGGCTACACCTTC
TRBD1	TRBJ1-6	TRBV7-9	few	CASSQPPGQPHF	TGTGCCAGCAGCCAGCCCCCGGGACAGCCCCACTTT
NA	TRBJ2-5	TRBV5-5	NA	CASSLGQVEGTQYF	TGTGCCAGCAGCTTGGGGCAGGTTGAGGGGACCCAGTACTTC
TRBD1	TRBJ1-1	TRBV28	NA	CASSPDRGGRTEAFF	TGTGCCAGCAGTCCGGACAGGGGAGGGAGGACTGAAGCTTTCTTT
NA	TRBJ1-4	TRBV5-4	NA	CASSLGGRALEKLFF	TGTGCCAGCAGCTTGGGTGGCAGGGCCCTTGAAAAACTGTTTTTT
NA	TRBJ2-3	TRBV18	once	CASSPDPRLSGLSAGDTQYF	TGTGCCAGCTCACCCGATCCCCGGTTATCGGGACTCTCGGCCGGAGATACGCAGTATTTT
TRBD2	TRBJ2-3	TRBV2	NA	CASSRLLSGGITDTQYF	TGTGCCAGCAGTCGCCTCCTTAGCGGGGGGATCACAGATACGCAGTATTTT
TRBD1	TRBJ1-1	TRBV5-1	NA	CASSGGQVPSYGTEAFF	TGCGCCAGCAGCGGGGGACAGGTACCTTCATATGGGACTGAAGCTTTCTTT
TRBD1	TRBJ2-7	TRBV25-1	many	CASSPNRDSGYEQYF	TGTGCCAGCAGCCCAAACCGGGACAGCGGCTACGAGCAGTACTTC
NA	TRBJ2-5	TRBV11-2	NA	CASSQPSNQETQYF	TGTGCCAGCAGCCAACCATCCAACCAAGAGACCCAGTACTTC
TRBD1	TRBJ1-1	TRBV5-6	NA	CASSTGTGGFYAEAFF	TGTGCCAGCAGCACGGGGACAGGGGGCTTTTATGCTGAAGCTTTCTTT
NA	TRBJ1-1	TRBV10-2	once	CASSEYWEGTEAFF	TGCGCCAGCAGTGAGTACTGGGAAGGCACTGAAGCTTTCTTT
NA	TRBJ2-1	TRBV19	few	CASSISWAIGEQFF	TGTGCCAGTAGTATAAGTTGGGCCATCGGTGAGCAGTTCTTC
NA	TRBJ2-6	TRBV7-2	NA	CASSLVSGGANVLTF	TGTGCCAGCAGCTTAGTCAGCGGTGGGGCCAACGTCCTGACTTTC
TRBD2	TRBJ2-3	TRBV25-1	NA	CASSPSAGGPSTQYF	TGTGCCAGCAGTCCCTCGGCGGGAGGCCCATCTACGCAGTATTTT
NA	TRBJ2-3	TRBV2	NA	CASSDLGGYSTDTQYF	TGTGCCAGCAGTGACCTTGGTGGATATAGCACAGATACGCAGTATTTT
TRBD1	TRBJ2-2	TRBV18	NA	CASSPPTGINTGELFF	TGTGCCAGCTCACCACCGACAGGGATAAACACCGGGGAGCTGTTTTTT
NA	TRBJ1-2	TRBV2	NA	CASSADRNYGYTF	TGTGCCAGCAGTGCCGACAGGAACTATGGCTACACCTTC
NA	TRBJ1-2	TRBV19	NA	CASSRQSGYTF	TGTGCCAGTAGTAGACAAAGCGGCTACACCTTC
TRBD1	TRBJ2-7	TRBV6-1	NA	CASSPDRGYEQYF	TGTGCCAGCAGCCCGGACAGGGGGTACGAGCAGTACTTC
NA	TRBJ2-5	TRBV11-2	NA	CASSHGLTHIGETQYF	TGTGCCAGCAGCCACGGCCTAACGCATATCGGAGAGACCCAGTACTTC